This TCR beta chain is from a study of blood T cell repertoires in COVID-19. Germline CDR1 is SQVTM and CDR2 is ANQGSEA. Trimming shortened V by 5 bases and J by 5 bases, and 12 bases separated the two germline ends. The CDR3 is made up of 12 amino acids. As originally analysed: Amplification of reference gene primers was used by the study to estimate nucleated cell counts. The method was immunoSEQ multiplex PCR; TCRdb's version includes in-frame clones alone and lacks a portion of them. That table gives V, J and clone size, and the DNA gave D and trimming. The table lists about 670,000 clones, about 90% of them singletons.

The source of this sequence is a young woman with acute or convalescent COVID-19. The chain uses TRBV29-1 and TRBJ1-1; D unclear. The material sequenced was peripheral blood. The CDR3 is CSVNLGRTEAFF. CDR3 nucleotides: TGCAGCGTTAACCTAGGGAGAACTGAAGCTTTCTTT.